A single sample is the source of the 3 T cell receptor beta chains below, sequenced in a study of blood T cell repertoires in COVID-19. The assay was immunoSEQ multiplex PCR, and TCRdb's table has in-frame clones only and misses some. The table lists some 220,000 clones, 75% to 85% of them singletons. Specimen: peripheral blood. The source of these receptors is a woman between 70 and 85 years old with COVID-19, enrolled during active disease.

The CDR3 DNA sequence: TGCGCCAGCAGTCAGACAGGGGGCGGGATCACTGAAGCTTTCTTT. Residues: CASSQTGGGITEAFF. The rearrangement joins TRBV5-1 to TRBJ1-1, with 10 bases matching TRBD1. CDR3 size: 15 residues. V lost 5 bases, J lost 4 bases, and 8 bases stayed unmatched. Germline lookup yields CDR1 SGHRS and CDR2 YFSETQ.

The V call is TRBV29-1, the J call TRBJ2-7, with 13 bases aligning to TRBD2. V trimming: 4 bases; J trimming: 4 bases; junction bases outside the gene matches: 10. CDR1 is SQVTM, CDR2 ANQGSEA, per germline. This CDR3 has 16 residues. The CDR3 sequence is CSVVGRTSGRPYEQYF. CDR3 DNA: TGCAGCGTTGTCGGACGGACTAGCGGGAGACCATACGAGCAGTACTTC.

The gene calls are TRBV4-3 and TRBJ2-1; possibly TRBD1 for D (6 bases). The CDR3 runs to 15 residues. Deletions cut 0 bases from V and 4 bases from J, with 10 bases between. Germline CDR1 reads LGHNA; CDR2 reads YSLEER. In nucleotides, the CDR3 is TGCGCCAGCAGCCAAGAGGGGGCCGGGTACAATGAGCAGTTCTTC. It encodes CASSQEGAGYNEQFF.